This TCR beta chain was recovered during a study of cytomegalovirus exposure and HLA in healthy donors. The PCR contained 60 Vbeta and 13 Jbeta primers. Clones were read by immunoSEQ multiplex PCR, and TCRdb kept only the in-frame ones, dropping some. The table lists 120,000 to 150,000 clones, about 80% of them singletons, with about 3.9% in the top ten. Germline loops: CDR1 SNHLY, CDR2 FYNNEI. The V and J ends lost 7 bases and 2 bases respectively, with 20 bases between them. CDR3 length: 16 amino acids. Sequencing used PBMCs. The TCR was taken from a man aged 40-55 years in good health and CMV-seropositive. The rearrangement uses TRBV2 and TRBJ2-5, with a tentative D call TRBD2 (7 bases). CDR3 sequence: CASTLPGAGAQETQYF. The CDR3 DNA sequence: TGTGCCAGCACCCTGCCAGGGGCGGGAGCGCAAGAGACCCAGTACTTC. The full variable domain, in which reference TRBV2 and TRBJ2-5 provide the parts outside the CDR3, is EPEVTQTPSHQVTQMGQEVILRCVPISNHLYFYWYRQILGQKVEFLVSFYNNEISEKSEIFDDQFSVERPDGSNFTLKIRSTKLEDSAMYFCASTLPGAGAQETQYFGPGTRLLVL.